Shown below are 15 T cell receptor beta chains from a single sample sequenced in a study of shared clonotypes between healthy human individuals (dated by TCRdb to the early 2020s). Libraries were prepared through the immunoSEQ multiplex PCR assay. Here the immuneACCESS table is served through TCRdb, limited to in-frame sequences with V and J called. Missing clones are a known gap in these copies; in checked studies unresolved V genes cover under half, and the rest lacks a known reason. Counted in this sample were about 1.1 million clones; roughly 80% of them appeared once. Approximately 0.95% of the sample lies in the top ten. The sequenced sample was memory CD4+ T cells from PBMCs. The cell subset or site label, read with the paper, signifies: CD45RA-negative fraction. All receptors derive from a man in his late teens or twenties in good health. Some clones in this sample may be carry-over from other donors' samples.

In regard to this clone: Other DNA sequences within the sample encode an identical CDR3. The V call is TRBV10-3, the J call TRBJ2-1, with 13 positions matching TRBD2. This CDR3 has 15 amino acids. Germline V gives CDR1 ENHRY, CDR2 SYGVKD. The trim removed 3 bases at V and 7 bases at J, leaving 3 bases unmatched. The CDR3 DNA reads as TGTGCCATCAGTGAAGGACTAGCGGGAGCGAATGAGCAGTTCTTC. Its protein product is CAISEGLAGANEQFF.

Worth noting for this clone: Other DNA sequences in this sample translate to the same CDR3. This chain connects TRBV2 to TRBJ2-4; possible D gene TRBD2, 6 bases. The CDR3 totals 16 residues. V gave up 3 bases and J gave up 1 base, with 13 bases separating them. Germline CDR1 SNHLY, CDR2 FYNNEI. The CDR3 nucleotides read TGTGCCAGCAGTGAGTCCCGGGGGAGGGCCAAAAACATTCAGTACTTC. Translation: CASSESRGRAKNIQYF.

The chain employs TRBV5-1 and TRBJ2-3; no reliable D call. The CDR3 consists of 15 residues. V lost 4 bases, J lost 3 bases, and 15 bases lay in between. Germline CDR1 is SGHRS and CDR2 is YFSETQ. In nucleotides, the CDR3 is TGCGCCAGCAGCCTGGGCCATTCGGTTACAGATACGCAGTATTTT. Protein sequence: CASSLGHSVTDTQYF.

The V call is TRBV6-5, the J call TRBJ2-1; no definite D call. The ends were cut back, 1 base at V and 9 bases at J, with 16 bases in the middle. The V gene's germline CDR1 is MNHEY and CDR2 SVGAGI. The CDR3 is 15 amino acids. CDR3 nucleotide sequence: TGTGCCAGCAGTTACTTGGGCCCGCGAGGTAGTGAGCAGTTCTTC. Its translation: CASSYLGPRGSEQFF.

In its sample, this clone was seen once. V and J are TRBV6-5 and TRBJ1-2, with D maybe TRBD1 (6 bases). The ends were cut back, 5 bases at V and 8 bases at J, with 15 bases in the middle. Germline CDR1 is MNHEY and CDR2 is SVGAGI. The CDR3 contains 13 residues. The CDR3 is CASSARGLGGYTF. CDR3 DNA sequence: TGTGCCAGCAGTGCCCGGGGGCTTGGGGGCTACACCTTC.

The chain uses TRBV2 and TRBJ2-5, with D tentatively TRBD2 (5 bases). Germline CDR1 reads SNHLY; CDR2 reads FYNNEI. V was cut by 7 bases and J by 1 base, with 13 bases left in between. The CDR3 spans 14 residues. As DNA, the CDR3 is TGTGCCAGCAAGAGGCGGGCCCCCCAAGAGACCCAGTACTTC. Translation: CASKRRAPQETQYF.

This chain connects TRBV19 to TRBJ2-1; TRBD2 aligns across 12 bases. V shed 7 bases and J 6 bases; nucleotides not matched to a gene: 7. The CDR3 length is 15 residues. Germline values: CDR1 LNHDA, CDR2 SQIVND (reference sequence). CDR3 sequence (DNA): TGTGCCAGTACCTCTTCTAGCGGGAGGGGCAATGAGCAGTTCTTC. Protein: CASTSSSGRGNEQFF.

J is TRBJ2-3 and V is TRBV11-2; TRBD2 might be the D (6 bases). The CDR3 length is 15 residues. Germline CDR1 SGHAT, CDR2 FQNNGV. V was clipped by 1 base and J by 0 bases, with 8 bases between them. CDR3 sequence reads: CASSLVAGSTDTQYF. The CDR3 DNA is TGTGCCAGCAGCTTAGTGGCGGGGAGCACAGATACGCAGTATTTT.

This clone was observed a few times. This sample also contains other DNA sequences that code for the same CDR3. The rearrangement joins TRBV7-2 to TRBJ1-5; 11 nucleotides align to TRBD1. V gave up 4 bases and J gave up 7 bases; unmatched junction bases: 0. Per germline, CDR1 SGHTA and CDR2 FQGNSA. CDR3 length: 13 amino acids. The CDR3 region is CASSWDRGQPQHF. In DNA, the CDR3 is TGTGCCAGCAGCTGGGACAGGGGGCAGCCCCAGCATTTT.

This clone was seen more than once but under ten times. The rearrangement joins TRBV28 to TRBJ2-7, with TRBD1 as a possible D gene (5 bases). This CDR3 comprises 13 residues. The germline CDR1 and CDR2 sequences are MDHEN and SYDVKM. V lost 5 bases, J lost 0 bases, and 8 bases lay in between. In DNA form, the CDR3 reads TGTGCCAGCAGTACAGGTCTCTCCTACGAGCAGTACTTC. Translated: CASSTGLSYEQYF. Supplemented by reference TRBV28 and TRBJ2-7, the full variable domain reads DVKVTQSSRYLVKRTGEKVFLECVQDMDHENMFWYRQDPGLGLRLIYFSYDVKMKEKGDIPEGYSVSREKKERFSLILESASTNQTSMYLCASSTGLSYEQYFGPGTRLTVT.

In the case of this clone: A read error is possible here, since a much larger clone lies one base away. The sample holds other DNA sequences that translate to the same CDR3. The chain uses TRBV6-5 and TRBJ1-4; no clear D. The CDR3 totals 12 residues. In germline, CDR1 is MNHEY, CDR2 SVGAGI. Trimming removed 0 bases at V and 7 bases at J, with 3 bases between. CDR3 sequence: CASSYSGEKLFF. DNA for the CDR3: TGTGCCAGCAGTTACTCAGGTGAAAAACTGTTTTTT.

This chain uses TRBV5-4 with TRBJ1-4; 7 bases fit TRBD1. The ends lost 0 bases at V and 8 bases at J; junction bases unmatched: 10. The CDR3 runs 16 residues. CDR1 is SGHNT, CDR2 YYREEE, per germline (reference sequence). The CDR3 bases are TGTGCCAGCAGCTTGGTCGACAGGGTTGTAAGCGAAAAACTGTTTTTT. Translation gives CASSLVDRVVSEKLFF. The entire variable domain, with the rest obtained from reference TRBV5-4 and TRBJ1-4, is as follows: ETGVTQSPTHLIKTRGQQVTLRCSSQSGHNTVSWYQQALGQGPQFIFQYYREEENGRGNFPPRFSGLQFPNYSSELNVNALELDDSALYLCASSLVDRVVSEKLFFGSGTQLSVL.

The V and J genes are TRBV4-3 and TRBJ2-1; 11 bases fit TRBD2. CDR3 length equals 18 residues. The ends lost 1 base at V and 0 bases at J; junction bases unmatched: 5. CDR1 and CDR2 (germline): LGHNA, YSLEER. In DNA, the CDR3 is TGCGCCAGCAGCCAAGCGTCTAGCGGGAGGCACTCCTACAATGAGCAGTTCTTC. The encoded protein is CASSQASSGRHSYNEQFF.

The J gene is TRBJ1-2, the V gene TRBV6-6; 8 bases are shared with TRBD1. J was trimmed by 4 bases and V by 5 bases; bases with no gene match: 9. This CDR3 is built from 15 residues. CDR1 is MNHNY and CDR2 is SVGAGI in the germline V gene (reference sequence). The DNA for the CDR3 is TGTGCCAGCAGTAACCGACAGGGGAGTCCCTATGGCTACACCTTC. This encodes CASSNRQGSPYGYTF.

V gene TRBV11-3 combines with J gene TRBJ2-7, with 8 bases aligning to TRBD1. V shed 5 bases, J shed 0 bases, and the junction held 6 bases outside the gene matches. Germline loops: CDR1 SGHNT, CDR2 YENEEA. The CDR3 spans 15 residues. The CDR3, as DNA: TGTGCCAGCAGCCCGACAGGGGATAGCTCCTACGAGCAGTACTTC. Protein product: CASSPTGDSSYEQYF.